Each of the 9 T cell receptor beta chains below was sequenced from the same sample in a study of cytomegalovirus exposure and HLA in healthy donors. PCR was performed using 60 Vbeta and 13 Jbeta primers. Here immunoSEQ multiplex PCR was the method, and the copy in TCRdb shows in-frame clones only, minus some. Its table lists tens of thousands of clones. The sequenced sample consisted of PBMCs. The receptor set was obtained from a female donor in good health and CMV-seropositive.

This chain links TRBV7-8 with TRBJ1-1; TRBD1 aligns across 10 bases. J was trimmed by 5 bases and V by 5 bases; bases with no gene match: 5. Germline V gene sequence: CDR1 SGHVS, CDR2 FQNEAQ. The CDR3 loop spans 14 amino acids. The DNA for the CDR3 is TGTGCCAGCAGCGACAGGGGGCGCGGAACTGAAGCTTTCTTT. This translates into CASSDRGRGTEAFF.

This chain uses TRBV5-1 with TRBJ2-3, with 13 bases fitting TRBD2. Germline loops: CDR1 SGHRS, CDR2 YFSETQ. V trimming: 3 bases; J trimming: 3 bases; junction bases outside the gene matches: 7. The CDR3 has 17 amino acids. In DNA, the CDR3 is TGCGCCAGCAGCTCCGGACTAGCGGGAGAGCGGACAGATACGCAGTATTTT. It codes for CASSSGLAGERTDTQYF.

V and J are TRBV7-9 and TRBJ2-2, with D perhaps TRBD1 (5 bases). In germline, CDR1 is SEHNR, CDR2 FQNEAQ (reference sequence). V lost 5 bases and J lost 6, with 16 bases in between. CDR3 size: 15 residues. The CDR3 region is CASSPVVGVAGELFF. CDR3 DNA: TGTGCCAGCAGCCCCGTAGTAGGGGTTGCCGGGGAGCTGTTTTTT.

This rearrangement joins TRBV7-9 to TRBJ1-2; tentatively, D is TRBD1 (5 bases). The CDR3 is made up of 14 amino acids. Germline lookup yields CDR1 SEHNR and CDR2 FQNEAQ (reference sequence). The V end was cut by 5 bases, the J end by 7 bases, with 17 bases between. DNA for the CDR3: TGTGCCAGCAGCCAGGAGGGGCCGCTAAGTGGCTACACCTTC. It encodes CASSQEGPLSGYTF. The full variable domain, in which reference TRBV7-9 and TRBJ1-2 provide the parts outside the CDR3, is DTGVSQNPRHKITKRGQNVTFRCDPISEHNRLYWYRQTLGQGPEFLTYFQNEAQLEKSRLLSDRFSAERPKGSFSTLEIQRTEQGDSAMYLCASSQEGPLSGYTFGSGTRLTVV.

The chain employs TRBV27 and TRBJ1-2, with 9 bases fitting TRBD1. CDR3 length equals 16 residues. V shed 6 bases and J 0 bases; nucleotides not matched to a gene: 8. Germline values: CDR1 MNHEY, CDR2 SMNVEV (reference sequence). The DNA for the CDR3 is TGTGCCAGCAGCCTTACGGGACAGGGCCCTAACTATGGCTACACCTTC. This codes for CASSLTGQGPNYGYTF.

The chain recombines TRBV4-3 with TRBJ1-5, with 8 bases that match TRBD1. The germline gives CDR1 LGHNA, CDR2 YSLEER. This CDR3 comprises 15 residues. The J segment lost 11 bases and the V segment lost 2 bases, leaving 11 bases of the junction unmatched. This CDR3 is CASSQSRDRPSTQHF. The CDR3 nucleotides are TGCGCCAGCAGCCAATCCCGGGACAGGCCTTCGACCCAGCATTTT.

V is TRBV5-1 and J is TRBJ1-1; D is perhaps TRBD1 (6 bases). This CDR3 is 17 amino acids long. The germline CDR1 and CDR2 sequences are SGHRS and YFSETQ. Deletions cut 0 bases from V and 2 bases from J, with 17 bases between. CDR3 in DNA: TGCGCCAGCAGCTTGGCCGGGGGGCCGCAGAGCAACACTGAAGCTTTCTTT. Translation gives CASSLAGGPQSNTEAFF.

The chain recombines TRBV29-1 with TRBJ2-3; perhaps TRBD2 as D (6 bases). The CDR3 loop spans 15 amino acids. The germline V gene encodes CDR1 SQVTM and CDR2 ANQGSEA. Between the trimmed V and J ends, which lost 3 bases and 3 bases, there was a span of 16 bases. CDR3 sequence reads: CSVESRSGVTDTQYF. As DNA, the CDR3 is TGCAGCGTTGAGTCCCGCTCGGGAGTTACAGATACGCAGTATTTT.

The CDR3 here is CASSELKQGGYTF. The CDR3 DNA sequence: TGTGCCAGCAGTGAACTTAAACAGGGTGGCTACACCTTC. This chain uses TRBV2 with TRBJ1-2, with D perhaps TRBD1 (6 bases). The length of the CDR3 is 13 residues. Germline values: CDR1 SNHLY, CDR2 FYNNEI. V was cut by 2 bases and J by 7 bases, with 11 bases left in between.